This T cell receptor (beta chain) came from a study of shared clonotypes between healthy human individuals. Overall study results and limits: Relative to memory subsets, naive subsets generally showed larger estimated richness.

From germline, CDR1 is WSHSY and CDR2 SAAADI. The CDR3 extends over 14 amino acids. With 1 base clipped from V and 7 bases from J, the junction kept 4 bases outside the gene matches. The repertoire was sequenced with immunoSEQ multiplex PCR; TCRdb's copy has only in-frame clones and lacks some. The repertoire has around 100,000 clones, about 67% of them found once; the top ten carry about 26%. CD45RO+ cells went into CD8 memory alongside CCR7-negative CD45RA+ TemRA cells. A note on this clone: Its antigen is unidentified.

This chain joins TRBV10-2 and TRBJ2-1; TRBD1 agrees at 7 bases. Sequenced sample: memory CD8+ T cells sorted from blood. Sample subset: CD45RO+ cells pooled with CCR7-negative TemRA cells. The receptor's source is a woman in her 30s in good health. CDR3 nucleotide sequence: TGCGCCAGCAGTGAGTTAAGGGGGCATAATGAGCAGTTCTTC. Residues: CASSELRGHNEQFF.